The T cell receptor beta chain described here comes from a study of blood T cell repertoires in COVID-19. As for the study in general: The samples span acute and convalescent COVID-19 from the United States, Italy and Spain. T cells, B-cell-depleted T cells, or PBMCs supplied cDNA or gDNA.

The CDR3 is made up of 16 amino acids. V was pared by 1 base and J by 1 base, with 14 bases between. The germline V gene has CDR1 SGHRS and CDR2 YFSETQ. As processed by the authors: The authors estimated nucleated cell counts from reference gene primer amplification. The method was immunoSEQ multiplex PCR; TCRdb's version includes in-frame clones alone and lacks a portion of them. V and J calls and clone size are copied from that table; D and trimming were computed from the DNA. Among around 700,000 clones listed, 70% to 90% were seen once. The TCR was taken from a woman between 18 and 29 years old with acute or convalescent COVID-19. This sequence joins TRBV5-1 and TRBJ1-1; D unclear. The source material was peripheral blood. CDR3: CASSLLGREGNTEAFF. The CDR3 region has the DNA TGCGCCAGCAGCTTGTTGGGGAGGGAAGGGAACACTGAAGCTTTCTTT.